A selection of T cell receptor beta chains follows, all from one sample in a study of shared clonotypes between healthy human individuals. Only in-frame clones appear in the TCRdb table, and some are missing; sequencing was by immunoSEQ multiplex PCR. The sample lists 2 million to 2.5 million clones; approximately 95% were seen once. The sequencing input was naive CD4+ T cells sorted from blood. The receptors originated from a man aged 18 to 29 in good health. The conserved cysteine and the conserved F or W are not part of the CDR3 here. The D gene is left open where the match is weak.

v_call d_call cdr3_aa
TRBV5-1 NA ASSFRTDPYEQY
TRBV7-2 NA ASSTGTNEKLF
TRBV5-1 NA ASSPRTGGGYT
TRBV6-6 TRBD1 ASRQGEGNTIY
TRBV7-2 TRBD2 ASSLAGLAGTGELF
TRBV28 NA ASRPLGRDYEQY
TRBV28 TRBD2 ASSSLAGGNTGELF
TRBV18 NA ASSPPLGSTDTQY
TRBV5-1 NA ASSWLGSYQETQY
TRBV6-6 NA ASSSLGQINSYEQY
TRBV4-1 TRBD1 ASSQGQGGETQY
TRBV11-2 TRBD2 ASSRGLAAEADTQY
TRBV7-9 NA ASSLGAGNSEAF
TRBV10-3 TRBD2 AISGLAGAGELF
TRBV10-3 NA AISNLASDATDTQY
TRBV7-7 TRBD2 ASSQGLAGVGTGELF
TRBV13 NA ATTAQGGYGYT
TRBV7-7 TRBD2 ASSLTSGRTYEQY
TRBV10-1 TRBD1 ASSEPQGSEQY
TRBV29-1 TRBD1 SVDNRGGEAF
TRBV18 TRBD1 ASSPRTGANEKLF
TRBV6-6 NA ASVRGRGEILGEQY
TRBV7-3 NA ASSLGRFRYSPLH
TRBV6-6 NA ASSYVGDTQY
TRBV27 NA ASSTAGLGYGYT
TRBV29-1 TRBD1 SADRGLSGYT
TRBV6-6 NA ASGFMDTGELF
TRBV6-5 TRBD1 ASDPGTAAYNEQF
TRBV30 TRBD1 AWSLRTGDEQY
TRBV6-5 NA ASNTGSSYNSPLH
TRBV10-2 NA ASTPGRGMKQY